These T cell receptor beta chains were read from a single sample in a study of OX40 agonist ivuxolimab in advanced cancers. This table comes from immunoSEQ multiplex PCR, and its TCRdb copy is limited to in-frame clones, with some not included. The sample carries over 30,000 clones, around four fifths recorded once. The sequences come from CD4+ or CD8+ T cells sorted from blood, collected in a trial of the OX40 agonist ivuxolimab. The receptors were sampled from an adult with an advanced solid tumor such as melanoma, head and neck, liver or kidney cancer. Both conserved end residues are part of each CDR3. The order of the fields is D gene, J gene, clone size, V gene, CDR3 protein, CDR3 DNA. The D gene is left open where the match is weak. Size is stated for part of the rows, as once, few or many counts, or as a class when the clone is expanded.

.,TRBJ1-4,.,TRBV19,CASTPTGNEKLFF,TGTGCCAGTACTCCGACGGGGAACGAAAAACTGTTTTTT
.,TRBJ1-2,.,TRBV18,CASSPNRDYGYTF,TGTGCCAGCTCGCCAAACAGGGACTATGGCTACACCTTC
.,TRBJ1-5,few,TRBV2,CASTLDSTNQPQHF,TGTGCCAGCACCTTGGACAGTACCAATCAGCCCCAGCATTTT
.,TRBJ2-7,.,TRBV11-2,CASSLAYEQYF,TGTGCCAGCAGCCTAGCCTACGAGCAGTACTTC
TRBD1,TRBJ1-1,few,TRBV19,CAIRQGNTEAFF,TGTGCCATCCGACAGGGGAACACTGAAGCTTTCTTT
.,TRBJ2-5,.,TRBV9,CASSPHQGGEYF,TGTGCCAGCAGCCCCCACCAAGGAGGGGAGTACTTC
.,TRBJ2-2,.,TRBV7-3,CASSLTAPRGGELFF,TGTGCCAGCAGCTTAACGGCTCCGAGGGGCGGGGAGCTGTTTTTT
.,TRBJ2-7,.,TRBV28,CASSFSWGSPSEREQYF,TGTGCCAGCAGTTTTTCGTGGGGGAGTCCTTCGGAGAGGGAGCAGTACTTC
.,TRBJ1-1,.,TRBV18,CASSPRQGLEAFF,TGTGCCAGCTCACCACGGCAGGGACTTGAAGCTTTCTTT
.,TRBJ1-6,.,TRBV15,CATSRGRVGAHGSPLHF,TGTGCCACCAGCAGAGGGCGTGTGGGGGCGCATGGATCACCCCTCCACTTT
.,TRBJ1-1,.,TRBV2,CASSESTEAFF,TGTGCCAGCAGTGAAAGCACTGAAGCTTTCTTT
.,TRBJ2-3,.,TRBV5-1,CASSGGTVTDTQYF,TGCGCCAGCAGCGGAGGGACAGTCACAGATACGCAGTATTTT
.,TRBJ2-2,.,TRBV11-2,CASSQDSGELFF,TGTGCCAGCAGCCAAGATTCCGGGGAGCTGTTTTTT
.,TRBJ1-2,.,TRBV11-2,CASSLGRVLHTF,TGTGCCAGCAGCTTGGGCAGGGTGCTCCACACCTTC
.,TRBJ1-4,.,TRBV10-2,CASSSQAGEKLFF,TGCGCCAGCAGTTCACAAGCAGGGGAAAAACTGTTTTTT
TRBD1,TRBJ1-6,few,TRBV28,CASSFPARTGGNSPLHF,TGTGCCAGCAGTTTCCCGGCTAGGACAGGGGGAAATTCACCCCTCCACTTT
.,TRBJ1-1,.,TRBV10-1,CAPDNLHGTEAFF,TGCGCGCCAGACAACCTTCACGGCACTGAAGCTTTCTTT
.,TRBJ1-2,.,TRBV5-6,CASRYRGLSNYGYTF,TGTGCCAGCAGATATAGGGGCCTATCTAACTATGGCTACACCTTC
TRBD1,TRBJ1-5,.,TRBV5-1,CASSPTLTGGNQPQHF,TGCGCCAGCAGCCCGACATTAACAGGGGGTAATCAGCCCCAGCATTTT
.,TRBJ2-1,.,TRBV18,CASSPGQPYNEQFF,TGTGCCAGCTCACCTGGGCAGCCCTACAATGAGCAGTTCTTC
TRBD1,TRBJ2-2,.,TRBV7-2,CASSLGQGASGELFF,TGTGCCAGCAGTTTAGGACAGGGGGCGTCCGGGGAGCTGTTTTTT
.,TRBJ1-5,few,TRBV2,CASTAGDQPQHF,TGTGCCAGCACGGCAGGGGATCAGCCCCAGCATTTT
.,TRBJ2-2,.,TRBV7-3,CASSSSGTGELFF,TGTGCCAGCAGCTCTTCCGGCACCGGGGAGCTGTTTTTT
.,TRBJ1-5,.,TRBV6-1,CASTRVASNQPQHF,TGTGCCAGCACCCGGGTGGCCAGCAATCAGCCCCAGCATTTT
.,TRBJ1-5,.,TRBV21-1,CASSGTEGNQPQHF,TGTGCCAGCAGCGGGACTGAAGGCAATCAGCCCCAGCATTTT
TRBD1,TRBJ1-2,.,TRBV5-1,CASSLVQGGPYGYTF,TGCGCCAGCAGCTTGGTACAGGGGGGCCCCTATGGCTACACCTTC
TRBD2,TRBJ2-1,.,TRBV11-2,CASGLADPWNEQFF,TGTGCCAGCGGACTAGCGGACCCTTGGAATGAGCAGTTCTTC
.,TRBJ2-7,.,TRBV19,CASSISTGAEYYEQYF,TGTGCCAGTAGTATATCCACGGGGGCAGAATACTACGAGCAGTACTTC
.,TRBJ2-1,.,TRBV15,CATSEGGGVGVYNEQFF,TGTGCCACCAGCGAGGGGGGAGGAGTGGGAGTCTACAATGAGCAGTTCTTC
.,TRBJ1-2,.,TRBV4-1,CASSQDVQSNYGYTF,TGCGCCAGCAGCCAAGATGTGCAAAGTAACTATGGCTACACCTTC
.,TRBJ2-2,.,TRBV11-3,CASSSPEGAEGGELFF,TGTGCCAGCAGCTCTCCGGAGGGGGCGGAAGGTGGGGAGCTGTTTTTT
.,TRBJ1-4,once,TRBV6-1,CASTTELREKLFF,TGTGCCAGCACAACAGAGCTTCGTGAAAAACTGTTTTTT
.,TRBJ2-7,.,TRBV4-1,CASSQDGSPYYEQYF,TGCGCCAGCAGCCAAGATGGATCCCCCTACTACGAGCAGTACTTC
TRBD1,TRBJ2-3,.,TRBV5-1,CASSRTGGSPDTQYF,TGCGCCAGCAGCAGGACAGGGGGAAGTCCAGATACGCAGTATTTT
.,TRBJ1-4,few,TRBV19,CASRNRAGTNEKLFF,TGTGCCAGTAGGAACAGGGCCGGAACTAATGAAAAACTGTTTTTT
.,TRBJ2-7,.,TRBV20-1,CSWVFSYEQYF,TGCAGTTGGGTCTTCTCCTACGAGCAGTACTTC
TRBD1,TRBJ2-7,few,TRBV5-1,CASSQDRDQYF,TGCGCCAGCAGCCAGGACAGGGATCAGTACTTC
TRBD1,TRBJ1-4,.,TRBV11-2,CASSVRTGEKLFF,TGTGCCAGCAGCGTAAGGACAGGGGAAAAACTGTTTTTT
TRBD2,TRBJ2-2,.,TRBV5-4,CASSLRTSGRRAGELFF,TGTGCCAGCAGCCTCAGGACTAGCGGGAGGAGGGCCGGGGAGCTGTTTTTT
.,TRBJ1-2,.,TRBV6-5,CASSYGGLAYGYTF,TGTGCCAGCAGTTACGGGGGGTTAGCATATGGCTACACCTTC
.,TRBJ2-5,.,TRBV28,CASSPLGVAGSETQYF,TGTGCCAGCAGTCCTCTTGGGGTGGCAGGATCGGAGACCCAGTACTTC
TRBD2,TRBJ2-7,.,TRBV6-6,CASRPRTSGSGEQYF,TGTGCCAGCAGGCCTCGGACTAGCGGGAGCGGAGAGCAGTACTTC
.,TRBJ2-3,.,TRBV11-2,CASSLGGGLQGTDTQYF,TGTGCCAGCAGCTTAGGGGGGGGCCTGCAAGGTACAGATACGCAGTATTTT
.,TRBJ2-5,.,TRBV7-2,CASSSAQGPETQYF,TGTGCCAGCAGCTCGGCACAGGGACCGGAGACCCAGTACTTC
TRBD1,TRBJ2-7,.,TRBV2,CASISTGSSYEQYF,TGTGCCAGCATTTCGACAGGGAGCTCCTACGAGCAGTACTTC
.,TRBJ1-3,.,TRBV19,CASFTGSSGNTIYF,TGTGCCAGTTTCACGGGGAGCTCTGGAAACACCATATATTTT
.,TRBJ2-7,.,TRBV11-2,CASSLLRDAREQYF,TGTGCCAGCAGCCTACTCAGGGACGCGAGGGAGCAGTACTTC
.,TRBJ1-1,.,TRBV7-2,CASSLGGGVRTEAFF,TGTGCCAGCAGCTTAGGGGGCGGGGTCCGGACTGAAGCTTTCTTT